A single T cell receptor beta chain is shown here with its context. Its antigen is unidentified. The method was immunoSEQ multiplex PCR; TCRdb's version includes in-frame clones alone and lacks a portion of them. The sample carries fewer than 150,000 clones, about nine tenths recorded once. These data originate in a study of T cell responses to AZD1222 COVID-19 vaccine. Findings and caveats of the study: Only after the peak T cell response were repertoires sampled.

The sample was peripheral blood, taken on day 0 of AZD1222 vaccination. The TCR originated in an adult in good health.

CDR3 in amino acids: CSASNGGVETQYF. CDR3 coding DNA: TGCAGTGCTAGTAACGGGGGGGTAGAGACCCAGTACTTC. The V and J genes are TRBV20-1 and TRBJ2-5; 8 positions agree with TRBD2. Germline CDR1 is DFQATT and CDR2 is SNEGSKA (reference sequence). V trimming: 3 bases; J trimming: 4 bases; junction bases outside the gene matches: 4. The CDR3 sequence is 13 residues long.